Shown below are 5 T cell receptor beta chains from a single sample sequenced in a study of identical twins. TCRdb used MiXCR to reprocess the 5' RACE reads, holding one entry per CDR3 protein. The profile shows approximately 1.8 million distinct CDR3 sequences, under 35% of them singletons. What was sequenced was cord blood. These receptors were taken from a newborn girl in good health.

As concerns this clonotype: A much larger clone differs by one base, so this may be a read error. J is TRBJ2-5 and V is TRBV12-3 or TRBV12-4, with TRBD1 matching 11 bases. The better agreement between TRBJ2-7 and the DNA end casts doubt on the J call. This CDR3 contains 18 residues. In DNA form, the CDR3 reads TGTGCCGGCAGTGCCTCGTGGGGACAGGGGGTCCCTCACTACGAGCAGTACTTC. Its translation: CAGSASWGQGVPHYEQYF.

This clonotype was found a few times. The V gene is TRBV27, the J gene TRBJ2-7; 7 nucleotides line up with TRBD2. Germline V lookup: CDR1 MNHEY, CDR2 SMNVEV (reference sequence). V trimming: 5 bases; J trimming: 2 bases; junction bases outside the gene matches: 9. The CDR3 runs to 15 residues. CDR3 bases: TGTGCCAGCAGTCCCCTTTGGACTAGACCCTACGAGCAGTACTTC. Protein: CASSPLWTRPYEQYF.

The CDR3 nucleotides read TGCAGTGCTAGAGGGAACGCGGGAGGGAGCTCCTACAATGAGCAGTTCTTC. This codes for CSARGNAGGSSYNEQFF. The chain uses TRBV20-1 and TRBJ2-1; 9 bases agree with TRBD2. The germline V gene has CDR1 DFQATT and CDR2 SNEGSKA (reference sequence). The CDR3 covers 17 residues. Trimming removed 1 base from V and 0 bases from J; junction bases left unmatched: 7.

The sample holds a few counts of this clonotype. V and J are TRBV2 and TRBJ2-7; possibly TRBD1 or TRBD2 for D (5 bases each). Germline V CDR1 and CDR2: SNHLY, FYNNEI. This CDR3 has 13 residues. Deletions cut 2 bases from V and 3 bases from J, with 8 bases between. This chain's CDR3 is CASSERGVYEQYF. The CDR3 DNA reads TGTGCCAGCAGTGAACGAGGGGTCTACGAGCAGTACTTC.

The chain recombines TRBV4-1 with TRBJ1-5; no clear D. Trimming cost V 0 bases and J 4 bases, with 10 bases left between them. CDR1 is MGHRA and CDR2 is YSYEKL in the germline V gene. The CDR3 contains 15 residues. The CDR3 here is CASSQDFGMNQPQHF. In DNA form, the CDR3 reads TGCGCCAGCAGCCAAGATTTCGGCATGAATCAGCCCCAGCATTTT.